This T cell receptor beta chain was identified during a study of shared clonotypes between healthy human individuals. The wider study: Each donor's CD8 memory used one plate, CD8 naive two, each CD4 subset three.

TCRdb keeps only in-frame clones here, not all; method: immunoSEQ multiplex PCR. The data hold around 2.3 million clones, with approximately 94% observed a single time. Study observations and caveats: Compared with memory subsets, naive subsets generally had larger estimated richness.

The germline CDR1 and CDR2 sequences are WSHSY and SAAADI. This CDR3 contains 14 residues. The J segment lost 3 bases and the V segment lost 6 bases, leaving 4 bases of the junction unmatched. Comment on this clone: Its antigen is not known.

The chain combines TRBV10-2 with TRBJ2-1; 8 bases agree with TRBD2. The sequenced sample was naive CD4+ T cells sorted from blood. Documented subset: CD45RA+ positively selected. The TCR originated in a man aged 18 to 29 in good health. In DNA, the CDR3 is TGCGCCAGCAGACCGGGACTAGGCTACAATGAGCAGTTCTTC. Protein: CASRPGLGYNEQFF.